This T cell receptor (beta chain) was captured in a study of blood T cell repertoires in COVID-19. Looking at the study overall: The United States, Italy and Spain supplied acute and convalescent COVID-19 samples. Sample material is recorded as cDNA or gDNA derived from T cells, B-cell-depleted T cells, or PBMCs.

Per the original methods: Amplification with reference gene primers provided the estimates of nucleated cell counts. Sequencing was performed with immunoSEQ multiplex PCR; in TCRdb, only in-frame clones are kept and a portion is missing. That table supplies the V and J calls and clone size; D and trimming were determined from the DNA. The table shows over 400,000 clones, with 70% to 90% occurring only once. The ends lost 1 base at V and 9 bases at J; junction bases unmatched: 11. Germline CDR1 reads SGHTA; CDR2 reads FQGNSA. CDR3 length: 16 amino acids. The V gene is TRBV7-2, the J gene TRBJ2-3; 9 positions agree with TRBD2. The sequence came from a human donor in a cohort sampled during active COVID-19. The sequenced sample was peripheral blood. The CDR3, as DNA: TGTGCCAGCAGCTTAGACGCGGGAGGGCCGTTCAGGACGCAGTATTTT. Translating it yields CASSLDAGGPFRTQYF.